This passage covers 25 T cell receptor beta chains from one sample sequenced in a study of regulatory T cells in long-lasting Graves disease. Through Arm-PCR of CDR3 regions and iRepertoire HTBI primers, TCR beta libraries were built. In TCRdb, the multiplex PCR reads were re-called with MiXCR into one record per CDR3 protein. The top ten hold about 18% of the sample, which has 620,000 or so distinct CDR3 sequences, around 15% seen once. Regarding time point: newly diagnosed GD, antithyroid drugs for less than 3 months. PBMC-extracted RNA yielded the TCR library. The sample was also reused in another study, on T cells in Graves' hyperthyroidism and ophthalmopathy.

Source: peripheral blood mononuclear cells (PBMCs), taken at new diagnosis, from a patient treated with antithyroid drugs. The receptors stem from a woman aged 25 to 45 with Graves disease.

The gene calls are TRBV18 and TRBJ2-7; TRBD1 matches at 7 bases. Per germline, CDR1 KGHSH and CDR2 LQKENI. V lost 3 bases and J lost 3; bases outside the gene matches: 11. The CDR3 has 16 residues. For the CDR3, the DNA is TGTGCCAGCTCACCTCCTATAGACAGGGCCCTCTACGAGCAGTACTTC. Protein: CASSPPIDRALYEQYF. Drawing the rest from reference TRBV18 and TRBJ2-7, the complete variable domain is NAGVMQNPRHLVRRRGQEARLRCSPMKGHSHVYWYRQLPEEGLKFMVYLQKENIIDESGMPKERFSAEFPKEGPSILRIQQVVRGDSAAYFCASSPPIDRALYEQYFGPGTRLTVT.

In its sample, this clonotype was seen many times. The V gene is TRBV7-9, the J gene TRBJ2-2; 8 bases align to TRBD2. Trimming removed 7 bases from V and 1 base from J; junction bases left unmatched: 2. The CDR3 is made up of 14 amino acids. Looked up from germline, CDR1 is SEHNR and CDR2 is FQNEAQ (reference sequence). The CDR3 nucleotides read TGTGCCAGCATAACTAGCGGGAACACCGGGGAGCTGTTTTTT. Translated, it gives CASITSGNTGELFF.

A remark on this clonotype: This could be a read error, since a much larger clone is one nucleotide away. V is TRBV12-3 or TRBV12-4 and J is TRBJ1-6; weak D call: TRBD1 (5 bases). The CDR3 totals 16 residues. The CDR3 loop reads CASSSGSWAYDSPLHF. The CDR3 nucleotides read TGTGCCAGCAGTTCAGGGTCTTGGGCCTATGATTCACCCCTCCACTTT.

This clonotype was picked up many times. The chain links TRBV6-2 or TRBV6-3 to TRBJ2-1; 14 nucleotides match TRBD2. The CDR3 runs 17 residues. Germline V gene lookup returns CDR1 MNHEY and CDR2 SVGEGT. V lost 5 bases to trimming and J lost 10 bases; unmatched junction nucleotides: 13. The DNA for the CDR3 is TGTGCCAGCAGTGCTGGGACTAGCGGGAGTGGGAAAAAAGAGCAGTTCTTC. Translated: CASSAGTSGSGKKEQFF.

This clonotype appeared a few times. This chain links TRBV24-1 with TRBJ2-7; a weak D match, TRBD2 (5 bases). Trimming left V 9 bases short and J 0 bases short, with 14 bases between. CDR3 size: 14 residues. Germline V gene data show CDR1 as KGHDR and CDR2 as SFDVKD. The CDR3 nucleotides are TGTGCCACCCGCCCCAGCGGTAGCTCCTACGAGCAGTACTTC. Its translation: CATRPSGSSYEQYF.

About this clonotype itself: This could be a read error, since a much larger clone is one nucleotide away. The rearrangement links TRBV28 to TRBJ2-5; the D gene could be TRBD1 or TRBD2 (5 bases each). CDR3 size: 16 residues. The germline V gene has CDR1 MDHEN and CDR2 SYDVKM. In DNA form, the CDR3 reads TGTGCCAGCAGTCGGGGCCAGGAAGAGATCCAAGAGGCCCAGTACTTC. Amino acid sequence: CASSRGQEEIQEAQYF. Combining the CDR3 with reference TRBV28 and TRBJ2-5 gives the whole variable domain DVKVTQSSRYLVKRTGEKVFLECVQDMDHENMFWYRQDPGLGLRLIYFSYDVKMKEKGDIPEGYSVSREKKERFSLILESASTNQTSMYLCASSRGQEEIQEAQYFGPGTRLLVL.

This clonotype was recorded at least ten times. CDR3 coding DNA: TGTGCCAGCAGGGACAGGCGGAACACTGAAGCTTTCTTT. Residues: CASRDRRNTEAFF. This chain links TRBV2 with TRBJ1-1, with TRBD1 matching 7 bases. After removal of 6 bases from V and 1 base from J, the junction contained 2 bases not matched to a gene. Germline V gene lookup returns CDR1 SNHLY and CDR2 FYNNEI. This CDR3 is 13 amino acids long.

This clonotype was detected ten times or more. The CDR3 DNA sequence: TGTGCCAGCAGCACGGGACAGGGAGCAACTAATGAAAAACTGTTTTTT. Translated: CASSTGQGATNEKLFF. The chain recombines TRBV3-1 with TRBJ1-4, with 9 bases fitting TRBD1. Germline-derived CDR1 and CDR2 are LGHDT and YNNKEL (reference sequence). Trimming at V came to 5 bases and at J to 0 bases, leaving 4 bases not matched to a gene. This CDR3 has 16 residues. Full variable domain (missing parts from reference TRBV3-1 and TRBJ1-4): DTAVSQTPKYLVTQMGNDKSIKCEQNLGHDTMYWYKQDSKKFLKIMFSYNNKELIINETVPNRFSPKSPDKAHLNLHINSLELGDSAVYFCASSTGQGATNEKLFFGSGTQLSVL.

This clonotype was observed many times. V usage is TRBV5-1 and J usage is TRBJ2-1, with TRBD1 identical over 8 bases. Looked up from germline, CDR1 is SGHRS and CDR2 is YFSETQ. The CDR3 length is 14 residues. Trimming cost V 4 bases and J 6 bases; bases outside gene matches: 6. This CDR3 reads CASSPRTGSNEQFF. CDR3 DNA sequence: TGCGCCAGCAGCCCCAGGACAGGGTCCAATGAGCAGTTCTTC.

Ten or more counts support this clonotype. The chain combines TRBV29-1 with TRBJ2-7; TRBD1 aligns across 9 bases. The CDR3 has 13 amino acids. Germline V lookup: CDR1 SQVTM, CDR2 ANQGSEA. V lost 5 bases to trimming and J lost 6 bases; unmatched junction nucleotides: 8. The CDR3 region is CSVTWDRVGEQYF. DNA for the CDR3: TGCAGCGTTACGTGGGACAGGGTCGGCGAGCAGTACTTC.

The count of this clonotype is one. J is TRBJ1-2 and V is TRBV19; D is possibly TRBD1 (5 bases). The CDR3 is 15 residues long. V dropped 3 bases and J dropped 4 bases, with 15 bases sitting between them. Germline CDR1 LNHDA, CDR2 SQIVND (reference sequence). This CDR3 reads CASSMAPGGGYGYTF. CDR3 sequence (DNA): TGTGCCAGTAGTATGGCCCCCGGGGGAGGCTATGGCTACACCTTC.

This clonotype was recorded at least ten times. The chain carries TRBV11-2 and TRBJ1-1, with TRBD1 as a possible D gene (6 bases). Trimming shortened V by 4 bases and J by 10 bases, and 13 bases separated the two germline ends. Germline CDR1 is SGHAT and CDR2 is FQNNGV. CDR3 size: 12 residues. CDR3 loop: CASSSQGLGAFF. CDR3 coding DNA: TGTGCCAGCAGCTCACAGGGATTAGGAGCTTTCTTT.

This clonotype has at least ten counts. V gene TRBV5-1 combines with J gene TRBJ2-1, with D perhaps matching TRBD1 (7 bases). The CDR3 has 14 residues. From germline, CDR1 is SGHRS and CDR2 YFSETQ. Trimming shortened V by 4 bases and J by 9 bases, and 17 bases separated the two germline ends. The CDR3 reads CASSTGQKGGEQFF. The CDR3 region has the DNA TGCGCCAGCAGCACGGGACAGAAGGGAGGTGAGCAGTTCTTC.

This clonotype has more than one count but fewer than ten. Since a much larger clone is just one base distant, this may be a read error. Lacking the conserved final phenylalanine or tryptophan, this CDR3 likely reflects a read error. The chain carries TRBV28 and TRBJ2-7; 11 positions match TRBD2. The trim removed 4 bases at V and 5 bases at J, leaving 7 bases unmatched. Germline CDR1 MDHEN, CDR2 SYDVKM. CDR3 length: 15 residues. The CDR3 nucleotides are TGTGCCAGCAGTTCACCTAGCGGGGGGCGGAACGAGCAGTACCTC. It encodes CASSSPSGGRNEQYL.

This clonotype was recorded at least ten times. This chain joins TRBV7-8 and TRBJ2-1; 10 bases are a match to TRBD2. V lost 6 bases, J lost 7 bases, and 12 bases stayed unmatched. The CDR3 is 16 amino acids. Germline V gene sequence: CDR1 SGHVS, CDR2 FQNEAQ. This CDR3 is CASRRTEGTSANEQFF. The CDR3, as DNA: TGTGCCAGCAGGCGAACGGAGGGGACTAGCGCTAATGAGCAGTTCTTC.

In regard to this clonotype: Since a much larger clone is just one base distant, this may be a read error. This chain connects TRBV14 to TRBJ2-1, with no clear D. Germline CDR1 reads SGHDN; CDR2 reads FVKESK. Trimming removed 0 bases at V and 4 bases at J, with 4 bases between. There are 13 residues in the CDR3. CDR3 protein: CASSQDLYNEQFF. The CDR3 region has the DNA TGTGCCAGCAGCCAAGACCTATACAATGAGCAGTTCTTC.

This clonotype was counted only a few times. The J gene is TRBJ2-4, the V gene TRBV28, with 10 positions matching TRBD1. CDR1 is MDHEN and CDR2 is SYDVKM in the germline V gene. V lost 6 bases and J lost 8; bases outside the gene matches: 10. The CDR3 is 15 amino acids. This CDR3 reads CASRPGGTGEDIQYF. The CDR3 DNA is TGTGCCAGCAGACCCGGGGGGACAGGGGAGGACATTCAGTACTTC.

This clonotype was seen repeatedly, ten times or more. This chain joins TRBV29-1 and TRBJ2-7; the D gene is possibly TRBD1 (7 bases). In germline, CDR1 is SQVTM, CDR2 ANQGSEA. V dropped 6 bases and J dropped 5 bases, with 23 bases sitting between them. The CDR3 length is 15 residues. The CDR3: CSVGGGRGLPNEQYF. CDR3 sequence (DNA): TGCAGCGTAGGGGGAGGAAGGGGGCTCCCGAACGAGCAGTACTTC.

Ten or more counts support this clonotype. The limits of the CDR3 on the DNA are not certain, so only TCRdb's listed CDR3 is given. This chain links TRBV6-1 with TRBJ1-2; the D call in the table, TRBD1, was not verified against the DNA. The germline V gene encodes CDR1 MNHNS and CDR2 SASEGT. With termini counted, the CDR3 has 15 amino acids. The CDR3 here is CASSTSRTELGGYTF.

This clonotype was observed many times. The V call is TRBV20-1, the J call TRBJ2-1; TRBD2 matches 10 bases. The germline CDR1 and CDR2 sequences are DFQATT and SNEGSKA (reference sequence). Trimming at V came to 6 bases and at J to 3 bases, leaving 11 bases not matched to a gene. This CDR3 has 16 residues. The CDR3 nucleotides read TGCAGTGCCTATAAAATTAGCGGGAGGAGCTACAATGAGCAGTTCTTC. This encodes CSAYKISGRSYNEQFF.

This clonotype was seen many times. The chain combines TRBV20-1 with TRBJ2-7; TRBD2 agrees at 10 bases. Trimming cost V 5 bases and J 3 bases; bases outside gene matches: 7. This CDR3 comprises 14 residues. Germline loops: CDR1 DFQATT, CDR2 SNEGSKA (reference sequence). Written as DNA, the CDR3 is TGCAGTGCTGCCAAGACTAGCGGGTTCTACGAGCAGTACTTC. As protein: CSAAKTSGFYEQYF.

This clonotype was detected a few times. The chain links TRBV18 to TRBJ1-3, with D unclear. Per the germline V gene, CDR1 is KGHSH and CDR2 is LQKENI. The V and J ends lost 4 bases and 4 bases respectively, with 5 bases between them. The CDR3 extends over 12 amino acids. CDR3 in DNA: TGTGCCAGCTCACTGGACGGAAACACCATATATTTT. Amino acids: CASSLDGNTIYF.

This clonotype has a handful of counts. The CDR3 nucleotides are TGTGCCAGCAGTGAAGGGGAGGGCCGGGGCACTGAAGCTTTCTTT. It codes for CASSEGEGRGTEAFF. This chain links TRBV2 with TRBJ1-1, with unresolved D. The germline CDR1 and CDR2 sequences are SNHLY and FYNNEI. This CDR3 is built from 15 residues. V was trimmed by 1 base and J by 4 bases, leaving 13 bases between them.

The chain uses TRBV5-6 and TRBJ1-5, with D uncertain. Germline-derived CDR1 and CDR2 are SGHDT and YYEEEE. Deletions cut 4 bases from V and 5 bases from J, with 16 bases between. This CDR3 is 15 amino acids long. CDR3 in DNA: TGTGCCAGCAGCCCCCGCCCTGGGTCGGATCAGCCCCAGCATTTT. Its protein product is CASSPRPGSDQPQHF.

This clonotype was recorded at least ten times. The chain employs TRBV2 and TRBJ2-5; D is ambiguous. The CDR3 is 14 amino acids. V was clipped by 3 bases and J by 5 bases, with 13 bases between them. In germline, CDR1 is SNHLY, CDR2 FYNNEI. The CDR3 protein is CASSEARTWETQYF. Here the CDR3 DNA reads TGTGCCAGCAGTGAGGCTAGGACGTGGGAGACCCAGTACTTC. The full variable domain, in which reference TRBV2 and TRBJ2-5 provide the parts outside the CDR3, is EPEVTQTPSHQVTQMGQEVILRCVPISNHLYFYWYRQILGQKVEFLVSFYNNEISEKSEIFDDQFSVERPDGSNFTLKIRSTKLEDSAMYFCASSEARTWETQYFGPGTRLLVL.